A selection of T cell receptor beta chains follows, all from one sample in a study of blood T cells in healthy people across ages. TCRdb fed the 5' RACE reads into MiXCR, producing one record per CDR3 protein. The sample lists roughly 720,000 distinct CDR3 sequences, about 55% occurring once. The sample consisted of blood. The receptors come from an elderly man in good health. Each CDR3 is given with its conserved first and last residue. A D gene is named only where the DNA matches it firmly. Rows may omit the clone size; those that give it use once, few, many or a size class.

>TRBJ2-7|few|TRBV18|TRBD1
TGTGCCAGCTCACCAGAACAGGGGGCGGGTTACGAGCAGTACTTC
CASSPEQGAGYEQYF
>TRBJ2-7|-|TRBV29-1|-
TGCAGCGTTGACGGCCAGGGCACGACGGGCGAGCAGTACTTC
CSVDGQGTTGEQYF
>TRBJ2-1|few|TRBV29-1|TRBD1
TGCAGCGCCCAGACAGGGCTCAATGAGCAGTTCTTC
CSAQTGLNEQFF
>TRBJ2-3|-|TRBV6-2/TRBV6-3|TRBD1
TGTGCCAGCAGGCTTCCGACAGGGGAGCGCAGATACGCGTATTTT
CASRLPTGERRYAYF
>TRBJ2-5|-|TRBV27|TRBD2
TGTGCCAGCAGTTTAGGAGCGGGGCAGGGAAAGACCCAGTACTTC
CASSLGAGQGKTQYF
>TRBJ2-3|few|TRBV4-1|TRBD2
TGCGCCAGCAGCCAAGATAGCGGGTTTGGTGGCAGATACGCGTATTTT
CASSQDSGFGGRYAYF
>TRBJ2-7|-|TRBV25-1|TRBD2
TGTGCCAGCAGCCGGGGGGACCTACCCTACGAGCAGTACTTC
CASSRGDLPYEQYF
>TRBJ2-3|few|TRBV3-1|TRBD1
TGTGCCAGCAGCCATACGACAGGGCACAGATACGCGTATTTT
CASSHTTGHRYAYF
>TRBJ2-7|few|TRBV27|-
TGTGCCAGCAGTCCTACGGGACGGGGCGAGCAGTACTTC
CASSPTGRGEQYF
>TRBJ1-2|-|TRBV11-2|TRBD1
TGTGCCAGCAGCCATGGGACAGACAAAAATGGCTACACCTTC
CASSHGTDKNGYTF
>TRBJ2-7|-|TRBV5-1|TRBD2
TGCGCCAGCAGCCTCGTCCAGCGGGGGAGCTCCCACGAGCAGTACTTC
CASSLVQRGSSHEQYF
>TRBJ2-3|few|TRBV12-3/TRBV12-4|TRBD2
TGTGCCAGCAGACGACTAGCACTGAGCACAGATACGCAGTATTTT
CASRRLALSTDTQYF
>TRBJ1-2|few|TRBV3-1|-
TGTGCCAGCAGCCCAACACGGGGCACCCTTACACGTGGCTACACCTTC
CASSPTRGTLTRGYTF
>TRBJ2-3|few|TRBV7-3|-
TGTGCCAGCAGCTTATCCGGGGTGGCGGATACGCAGTATTTT
CASSLSGVADTQYF
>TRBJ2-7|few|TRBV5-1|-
TGCGCCAGCAGCTTGGAGGGAGATCAGGCCTACGAGCAGTACTTC
CASSLEGDQAYEQYF
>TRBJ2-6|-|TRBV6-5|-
TGTGCCAGCAGCAAGGGGTTTGGTGGGGCCAACGTCCTGACTTTC
CASSKGFGGANVLTF
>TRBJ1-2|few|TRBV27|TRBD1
TGTGCCAGCAGTTTCGTTCTTAATCCGGGACAGGGATTTGACGGCTACACCTTC
CASSFVLNPGQGFDGYTF
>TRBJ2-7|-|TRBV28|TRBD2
TGTGCCAGCAGTCCACCGCTCTTCGTACTAGCGGTTTCCTACGAGCAGTACTTC
CASSPPLFVLAVSYEQYF
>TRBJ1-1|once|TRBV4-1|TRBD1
TGCGCCAGCAGCCAGTATACAGGGGGAGTAGGAGCTTTCTTT
CASSQYTGGVGAFF
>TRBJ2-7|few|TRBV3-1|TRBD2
TGTGCCAGCAGCCAGTCGACTAGCGGGAGCTACGAGCAGTACTTC
CASSQSTSGSYEQYF
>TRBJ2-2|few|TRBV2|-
TGTGCCAGCACCCTAGCTCTCCAAAACACCGGGGAGCTGTTTTTT
CASTLALQNTGELFF
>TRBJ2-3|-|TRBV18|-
TGTGCCAGCTCACCATCCGGAGGATACGCGTATTTT
CASSPSGGYAYF
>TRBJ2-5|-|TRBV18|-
TGTGCCAGCTCACCTCCGGGGCTAAAAGAGACCCAGTACTTC
CASSPPGLKETQYF
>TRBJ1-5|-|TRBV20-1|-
TGCAGTGCTAGAGATGAACAGCACAATCAGCCCCAGCATTTT
CSARDEQHNQPQHF
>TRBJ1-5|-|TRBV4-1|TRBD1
TGCGCCAGCAGCCCCCTACAGGGGATGAATCAGCCCCAGCATTTT
CASSPLQGMNQPQHF
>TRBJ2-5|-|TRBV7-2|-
TGTGCCAGCAGCCCCCGGGTGGCCTACCAAGAGACCCAGTACTTC
CASSPRVAYQETQYF
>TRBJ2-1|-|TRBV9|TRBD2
TGTGCCAGCAGCGTAGTCGGAGGACCGGGAGGGACCCAGTTCTTC
CASSVVGGPGGTQFF
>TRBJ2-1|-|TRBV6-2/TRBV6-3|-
TGTGCCAGCAGCCCCCCACAGTACTACAATGAGCAGTTCTTC
CASSPPQYYNEQFF
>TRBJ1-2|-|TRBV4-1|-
TGCGCCAGCAGCCAAGTCCCGAGGGCTAACTATGGCTACACCTTC
CASSQVPRANYGYTF
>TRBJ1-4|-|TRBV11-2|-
TGTGCCAGCAGCCTAGGCCGGCTTACAACTAATGAAAAACTGTTTTTT
CASSLGRLTTNEKLFF
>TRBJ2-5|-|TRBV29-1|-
TGCAGCGTTTCCGGACAAGAGACCCAGTACTTC
CSVSGQETQYF